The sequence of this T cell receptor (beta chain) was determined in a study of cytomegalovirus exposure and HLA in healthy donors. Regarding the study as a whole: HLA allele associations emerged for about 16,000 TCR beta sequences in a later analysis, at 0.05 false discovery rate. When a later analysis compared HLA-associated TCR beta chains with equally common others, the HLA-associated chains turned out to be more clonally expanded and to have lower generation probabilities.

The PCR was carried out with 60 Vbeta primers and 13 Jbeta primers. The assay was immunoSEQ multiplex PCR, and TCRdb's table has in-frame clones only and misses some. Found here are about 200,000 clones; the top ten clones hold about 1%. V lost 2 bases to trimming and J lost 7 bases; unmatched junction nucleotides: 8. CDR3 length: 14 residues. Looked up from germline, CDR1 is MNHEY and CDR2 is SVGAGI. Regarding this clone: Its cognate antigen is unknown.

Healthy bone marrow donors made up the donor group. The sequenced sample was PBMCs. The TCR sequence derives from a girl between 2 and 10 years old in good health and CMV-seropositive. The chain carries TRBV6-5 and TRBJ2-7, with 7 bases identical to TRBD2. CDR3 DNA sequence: TGTGCCAGCAGTTACCGGCTTACCGGGGGGGAGCAGTACTTC. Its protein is CASSYRLTGGEQYF.